This TCR beta chain was found in a study of T cells in Graves' hyperthyroidism and ophthalmopathy. Whole-study results and caveats: Most thyroid clonotypes expanded above 0.001 were also detected in blood.

The germline V and J ends were trimmed by 5 bases and 4 bases, with 8 bases remaining between them. The CDR3 covers 12 residues. Germline CDR1 and CDR2: SGHAT and FQNNGV. This clonotype was seen ten or more times. Its antigen is not identified. Researchers barred patients who had uncontrolled infection, other autoimmune disease, pregnancy or lactation. RNA transcripts were the template for amplifying TCR beta CDR3 regions. The HTBI primer set drove a first-round RT-PCR of the TCR CDR3. TCRdb used MiXCR to reprocess the multiplex PCR reads, holding one entry per CDR3 protein. The data hold over 650,000 distinct CDR3 sequences, with roughly 15% observed a single time.

Source material: blood. The genes are TRBV11-2 and TRBJ1-1; no definite D call. The source of this sequence is a man younger than 30 with Graves' hyperthyroidism. This CDR3 is CASSPRSTEAFF. For the CDR3, the DNA is TGTGCCAGCAGCCCTCGGAGCACTGAAGCTTTCTTT.